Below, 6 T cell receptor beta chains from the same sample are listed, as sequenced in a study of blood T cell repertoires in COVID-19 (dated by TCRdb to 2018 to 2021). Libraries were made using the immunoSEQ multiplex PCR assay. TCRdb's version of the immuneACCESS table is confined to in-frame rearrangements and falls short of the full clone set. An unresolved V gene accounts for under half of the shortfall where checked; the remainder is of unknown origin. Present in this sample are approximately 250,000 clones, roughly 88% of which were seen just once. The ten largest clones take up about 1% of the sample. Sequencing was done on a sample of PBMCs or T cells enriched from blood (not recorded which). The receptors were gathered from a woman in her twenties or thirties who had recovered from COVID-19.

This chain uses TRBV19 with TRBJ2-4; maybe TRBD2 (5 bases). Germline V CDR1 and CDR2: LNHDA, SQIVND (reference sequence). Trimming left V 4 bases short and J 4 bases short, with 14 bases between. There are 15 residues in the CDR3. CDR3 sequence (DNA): TGTGCCAGTAGTACAAGAAATTCGGGGAAAAACATTCAGTACTTC. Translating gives CASSTRNSGKNIQYF.

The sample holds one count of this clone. This CDR3 is CASSLADRLAGGSGETQYF. CDR3 bases: TGCGCCAGCAGCTTGGCCGACCGACTAGCGGGAGGTTCCGGGGAGACCCAGTACTTC. V gene TRBV5-1 combines with J gene TRBJ2-5; 13 bases are shared with TRBD2. This CDR3 comprises 19 residues. V was pared by 0 bases and J by 5 bases, with 13 bases of the junction left unmatched. Germline V gene data show CDR1 as SGHRS and CDR2 as YFSETQ.

The CDR3 sequence: CASRQGSAYGYTF. In DNA, the CDR3 is TGTGCCAGTAGACAGGGGTCGGCCTATGGCTACACCTTC. The chain joins TRBV2 to TRBJ1-2, with 8 bases aligning to TRBD1. Germline CDR1 and CDR2: SNHLY and FYNNEI. The CDR3 has 13 amino acids. Losses at the gene ends were 9 bases for V and 4 bases for J; bases not matched to a gene: 7.

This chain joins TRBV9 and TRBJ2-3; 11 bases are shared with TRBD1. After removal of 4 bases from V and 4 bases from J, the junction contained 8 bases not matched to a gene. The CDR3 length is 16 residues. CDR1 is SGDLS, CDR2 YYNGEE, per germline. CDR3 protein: CASSSTPGQGADTQYF. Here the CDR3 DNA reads TGTGCCAGCAGCTCTACTCCGGGACAGGGGGCAGATACGCAGTATTTT.

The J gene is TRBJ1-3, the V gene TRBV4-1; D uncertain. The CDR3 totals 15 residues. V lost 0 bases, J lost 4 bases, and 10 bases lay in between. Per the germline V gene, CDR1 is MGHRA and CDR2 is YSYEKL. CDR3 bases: TGCGCCAGCAGCCAAGATCGGGAAGTGGGAAACACCATATATTTT. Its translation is CASSQDREVGNTIYF.

The DNA of the CDR3 is TGTGCCAGCAGCTTCCTAGGGACTAGCGGGGGGGTTGGAGATACGCAGTATTTT. Its protein is CASSFLGTSGGVGDTQYF. The chain links TRBV7-6 to TRBJ2-3; 16 nucleotides agree with TRBD2. V lost 3 bases and J lost 5; bases outside the gene matches: 8. This CDR3 spans 18 amino acids. Germline CDR1 is SGHVS and CDR2 is FNYEAQ.